This T cell receptor (beta chain) is from a study of chemoradiotherapy in HPV16-positive cancers. Study in general: Candidate HPV-specific T-cell clones and common TCR motifs came from functional assays in a couple of HPV16-positive patients.

Repeated repertoire sampling spanned the course of chemoradiotherapy. CDR3 size: 15 residues. The J segment lost 5 bases and the V segment lost 2 bases, leaving 8 bases of the junction unmatched. Germline CDR1 MDHEN, CDR2 SYDVKM. Whole-study findings and limits: Non-HPV-specific T cells did not expand in tumors during treatment, whereas candidate HPV-specific clones and E7-related motifs did. HPV-responsive T-cell expansion during chemoradiotherapy was linked to improved recurrence-free survival in HPV16-positive patients.

Of note for this clone: What it recognizes is unknown.

Here immunoSEQ multiplex PCR was the method, and the copy in TCRdb shows in-frame clones only, minus some. The top ten hold approximately 10% of the sample, which has over 5,000 clones, roughly 70% seen once. The input for sequencing was tumor tissue, taken from a patient who underwent chemoradiotherapy. This receptor was identified in a human donor with HPV-associated anogenital cancer. V usage is TRBV28 and J usage is TRBJ2-7, with TRBD1 matching over 8 bases. CDR3 sequence reads: CASSLISTGGNEQYF. The CDR3 DNA follows: TGTGCCAGCAGTTTAATTTCCACAGGGGGTAACGAGCAGTACTTC.